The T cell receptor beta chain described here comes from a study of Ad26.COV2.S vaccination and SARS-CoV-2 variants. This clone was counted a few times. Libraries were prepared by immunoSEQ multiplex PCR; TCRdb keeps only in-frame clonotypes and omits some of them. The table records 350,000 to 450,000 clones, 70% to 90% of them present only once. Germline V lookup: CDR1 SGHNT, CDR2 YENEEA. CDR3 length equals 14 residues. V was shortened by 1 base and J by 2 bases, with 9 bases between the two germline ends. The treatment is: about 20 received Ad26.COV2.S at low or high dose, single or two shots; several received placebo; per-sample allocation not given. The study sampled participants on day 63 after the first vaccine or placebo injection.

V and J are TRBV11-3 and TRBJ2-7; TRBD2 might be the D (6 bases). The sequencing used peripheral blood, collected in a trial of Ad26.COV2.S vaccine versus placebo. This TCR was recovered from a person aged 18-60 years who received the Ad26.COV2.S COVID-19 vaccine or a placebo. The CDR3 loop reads CASSLGRGTYEQYF. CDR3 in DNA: TGTGCCAGCAGCTTAGGTCGGGGGACCTACGAGCAGTACTTC.